The sequence of this T cell receptor (beta chain) was determined in a study of cytomegalovirus exposure and HLA in healthy donors. In the study overall: Earlier, 95 million to 140 million unique TCR beta sequences were recovered from roughly 200 million T cells by an analysis.

This clone was seen more than once but under ten times. Its antigen is not identified. The PCR employed 60 Vbeta primers together with 13 Jbeta primers. The table came from immunoSEQ multiplex PCR; TCRdb's copy has only in-frame clones and leaves some out. The sample records approximately 73,000 clones, less than 75% being singletons. The CDR3 consists of 12 residues. Study-level points and caveats: Testing in vitro showed a few CMV-associated chains specific for CMV antigens. TCR sequences were mostly rare, though some public TCRs occurred in many donors. A prior analysis recorded that most TCR beta V segments were productive about 87% or about 30% of the time.

The chain carries TRBV21-1 and TRBJ2-5; TRBD2 reflects the table's D call only, with no check against the DNA. The better agreement between TRBJ2-7 and the DNA end casts doubt on the J call. TRBV21-1 is a recognized pseudogene. Sequenced sample: PBMCs. This TCR derives from a man aged 30 to 39 in good health and CMV-seropositive. The CDR3 DNA follows: TGTGCCAGCAGCAAAGACTTCTACGAGCAGTACTTC. It specifies CASSKDFYEQYF.